The sample holds a few counts of the clone carrying this T cell receptor (beta chain). As yet, its antigen is unknown. Via MiXCR, TCRdb re-called the reads, giving one row per CDR3 protein. The sample carries more than 150,000 distinct CDR3 sequences, about 21% recorded once. The CDR3 sequence is 15 residues long. V gave up 0 bases and J gave up 8 bases, with 16 bases separating them. Germline-derived CDR1 and CDR2 are MNHEY and SVGAGI. The data derive from a study of T cell repertoires in cytomegalovirus infection. Study context: CMV infection together with matching HLA type was indicated by public TCR beta signatures.

The study, taken as a whole, reports: The study found HLA-C-restricted CMV-specific TCR beta clonotypes dominating the ex vivo response.

This TCR was sampled from a human donor in good health (CMV status not recorded). Some clones in this sample may be carry-over from other donors' samples. The chain recombines TRBV6-5 with TRBJ1-2; D perhaps matches TRBD1 (5 bases). The material sequenced was PBMCs. The CDR3 reads CASSYSSGPNWGYTF. In nucleotides, the CDR3 is TGTGCCAGCAGTTACTCGTCGGGACCGAATTGGGGCTACACCTTC.